The clone carrying this TCR beta chain appeared once. The source of the sample is a study of blood T cell repertoires in COVID-19. About the study: From the United States, Italy and Spain came samples of acute and convalescent COVID-19. Sample material is recorded as cDNA or gDNA derived from T cells, B-cell-depleted T cells, or PBMCs.

Seattle enrolled patients during active infection and tracked them longitudinally. As originally analysed: Nucleated cell number was recorded as an estimate derived from reference gene primer amplification. The repertoire was sequenced with immunoSEQ multiplex PCR; TCRdb's copy has only in-frame clones and lacks some. The DNA was the basis for D and trimming; V, J and clone size are from that table. This table has about 180,000 clones, 85% to 90% appearing once. The receptor's source is a woman in her sixties or seventies with COVID-19, enrolled during active disease. The sample was peripheral blood.

CDR3 amino acids: CASSRDSLSEQYF. The CDR3 region has the DNA TGTGCCAGCAGTAGGGACAGCCTCTCGGAGCAGTACTTC. The rearrangement joins TRBV28 to TRBJ2-7; 7 bases map to TRBD1. Germline assignment: CDR1 MDHEN and CDR2 SYDVKM. V gave up 5 bases and J gave up 7 bases; unmatched junction bases: 8. The CDR3 has 13 residues.